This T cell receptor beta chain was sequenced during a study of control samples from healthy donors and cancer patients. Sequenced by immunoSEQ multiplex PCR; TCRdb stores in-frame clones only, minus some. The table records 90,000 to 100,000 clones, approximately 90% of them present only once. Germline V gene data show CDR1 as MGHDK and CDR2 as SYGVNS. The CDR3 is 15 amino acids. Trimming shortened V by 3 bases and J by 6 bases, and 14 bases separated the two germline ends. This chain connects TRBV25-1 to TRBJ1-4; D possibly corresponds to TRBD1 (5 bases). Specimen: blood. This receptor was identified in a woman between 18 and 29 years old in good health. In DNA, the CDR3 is TGTGCCAGCAGTGAGTTCATCGCGGGGGATGAAAAACTGTTTTTT. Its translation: CASSEFIAGDEKLFF.